One and the same sample provided the 20 T cell receptor beta chains below, sequenced in a study of response to subunit inactivated influenza vaccine. MiXCR, applied by TCRdb to the RT-PCR reads, yields one record per CDR3 protein. The sample includes around 570,000 distinct CDR3 sequences, about 7.6% of them seen just once. Sequences were derived from PBMCs from blood, sampled around 2 years after vaccination. The receptors were gathered from a man aged 50 to 69 who received an inactivated influenza vaccine.

This clonotype was recorded a few times. The germline gene is not matched at one end of the junction; a read error may be the cause. The chain carries TRBV6-2 or TRBV6-3 and TRBJ1-6; TRBD1 is a possible D gene (5 bases). From germline, CDR1 is MNHEY and CDR2 SVGEGT. This CDR3 is built from 12 residues. CDR3 coding DNA: TGTGCCAGCAGTTACTTAGCCGGGACGGCAGTCTTT. Protein product: CASSYLAGTAVF.

A few counts support this clonotype. CDR3 sequence (DNA): TGTGCCAGCAGCCCGAAACTCACCGGGGAGCTGTTTTTT. Translated: CASSPKLTGELFF. The genes are TRBV7-8 and TRBJ2-2; D is undetermined. Per germline, CDR1 SGHVS and CDR2 FQNEAQ. The CDR3 has 13 amino acids. Deletions cut 5 bases from V and 4 bases from J, with 8 bases between.

The chain combines TRBV29-1 with TRBJ2-1; D may be TRBD2 (5 bases). V gave up 3 bases and J gave up 2 bases, with 11 bases separating them. Germline-derived CDR1 and CDR2 are SQVTM and ANQGSEA. The CDR3 length is 14 residues. CDR3 sequence: CSVDPTRAYNEQFF. The DNA for the CDR3 is TGCAGCGTTGACCCAACTAGAGCCTACAATGAGCAGTTCTTC.

This clonotype turned up a few times. This chain links TRBV14 with TRBJ1-2; D not certain. The V end lost 1 base, the J end lost 1 base, and 1 base lay between the germline ends. Germline assignment: CDR1 SGHDN and CDR2 FVKESK. This CDR3 is 12 amino acids long. The DNA for the CDR3 is TGTGCCAGCAGCCAAGTTAACTATGGCTACACCTTC. Translated: CASSQVNYGYTF.

This clonotype was detected only a few times. The rearrangement uses TRBV15 and TRBJ1-5; no clear D. This CDR3 spans 16 amino acids. The germline CDR1 and CDR2 sequences are LNHNV and YYDKDF (reference sequence). V was cut by 0 bases and J by 5 bases, with 14 bases left in between. CDR3 in DNA: TGTGCCACCAGCAGAGATTCGCTTCTGGATTATCAGCCCCAGCATTTT. This codes for CATSRDSLLDYQPQHF.

This chain links TRBV5-1 with TRBJ2-4; D is unclear. The CDR3 is 16 residues long. V lost 0 bases and J lost 0, with 10 bases in between. CDR1 is SGHRS, CDR2 YFSETQ, per germline. CDR3 in DNA: TGCGCCAGCAGCTTGGGGGTCGTTGCAGCCAAAAACATTCAGTACTTC. Translation gives CASSLGVVAAKNIQYF.

The chain recombines TRBV19 with TRBJ2-7; D gene unclear. Germline loops: CDR1 LNHDA, CDR2 SQIVND (reference sequence). This CDR3 has 16 amino acids. The V end was cut by 2 bases, the J end by 9 bases, with 23 bases between. The CDR3 bases are TGTGCCAGTAGTATAAACCCTTCGAGGACCCACGGGCGGCAGTACTTC. Its protein product is CASSINPSRTHGRQYF.

The V and J genes are TRBV15 and TRBJ2-7; D possibly corresponds to TRBD1 (5 bases). The V end was cut by 3 bases, the J end by 12 bases, with 15 bases between. This CDR3 spans 12 amino acids. CDR1 LNHNV and CDR2 YYDKDF come from the germline V gene (reference sequence). The DNA of the CDR3 is TGTGCCACCAGCAGGGTAGACAGCGAAGTGTACTTC. Protein product: CATSRVDSEVYF.

This clonotype has just a few counts. This chain connects TRBV9 to TRBJ2-1, with 12 bases matching TRBD2. Germline V gene lookup returns CDR1 SGDLS and CDR2 YYNGEE. V was pared by 0 bases and J by 7 bases, with 2 bases of the junction left unmatched. The CDR3 is made up of 15 amino acids. The DNA for the CDR3 is TGTGCCAGCAGCGTAGACGGACTAGCGGGAAATGAGCAGTTCTTC. Translating gives CASSVDGLAGNEQFF.

The rearrangement uses TRBV15 and TRBJ1-4; weak D call: TRBD1 (5 bases). Trimming took off 2 bases at V and 5 bases at J, with 12 bases between the two ends. Looked up from germline, CDR1 is LNHNV and CDR2 is YYDKDF (reference sequence). The CDR3 has 15 amino acids. CDR3 bases: TGTGCCACCAGCAGACCGTCCGGGGGGAATGAAAAACTGTTTTTT. Translation: CATSRPSGGNEKLFF.

This clonotype was seen at least ten times. This chain connects TRBV5-5 to TRBJ2-2; possibly TRBD1 for D (6 bases). The CDR3 spans 14 residues. Trimming shortened V by 7 bases and J by 2 bases, and 12 bases separated the two germline ends. Per germline, CDR1 SGHKS and CDR2 YYEKEE (reference sequence). CDR3 residues: CASRKDRNTGELFF. The CDR3 region has the DNA TGTGCCAGCCGCAAGGACAGAAACACCGGGGAGCTGTTTTTT.

This clonotype occurred a few times. The V call is TRBV5-5, the J call TRBJ2-1; 12 nucleotides line up with TRBD2. Trimming cost V 6 bases and J 8 bases; bases outside gene matches: 15. This CDR3 is 17 amino acids long. Germline lookup yields CDR1 SGHKS and CDR2 YYEKEE (reference sequence). The CDR3 sequence is CASTPLRASGGADEQFF. The CDR3 DNA sequence: TGTGCCAGCACCCCTTTGAGGGCTAGCGGGGGGGCCGATGAGCAGTTCTTC.

The CDR3 sequence is CASSPGVRGNEQFF. The CDR3 DNA reads as TGTGCCAGCAGCCCCGGGGTGCGGGGGAATGAGCAGTTCTTC. The chain combines TRBV7-9 with TRBJ2-1; 7 bases map to TRBD2. CDR1 and CDR2 (germline): SEHNR, FQNEAQ (reference sequence). V was pared by 5 bases and J by 7 bases, with 8 bases of the junction left unmatched. This CDR3 has 14 amino acids. Complete variable domain (other parts from reference TRBV7-9 and TRBJ2-1): DTGVSQNPRHKITKRGQNVTFRCDPISEHNRLYWYRQTLGQGPEFLTYFQNEAQLEKSRLLSDRFSAERPKGSFSTLEIQRTEQGDSAMYLCASSPGVRGNEQFFGPGTRLTVL.

Worth noting for this clonotype: This may be a read error, as it is one base from a much larger clone. The chain recombines TRBV4-3 with TRBJ2-1, with D unresolved. Germline V lookup: CDR1 LGHNA, CDR2 YSLEER. CDR3 length: 16 amino acids. The DNA of the CDR3 is TGCGCCAGCAGCAAAGATATGGATCACTCCTACAATGAGCAGTTCTTC. Its translation is CASSKDMDHSYNEQFF.

This clonotype was seen a handful of times. The gene calls are TRBV10-3 and TRBJ2-6, with D possibly called TRBD1 or TRBD2 (6 bases each). V was shortened by 6 bases and J by 0 bases, with 24 bases between the two germline ends. Per the germline V gene, CDR1 is ENHRY and CDR2 is SYGVKD. The CDR3 is 20 amino acids. The CDR3 is CAIRGGQGPPLFSGANVLTF. CDR3 coding DNA: TGTGCCATCAGAGGGGGGCAAGGTCCCCCCCTTTTCTCTGGGGCCAACGTCCTGACTTTC.

The rearrangement joins TRBV6-2 or TRBV6-3 to TRBJ2-6, with D unclear. V was clipped by 7 bases and J by 0 bases, with 16 bases between them. The CDR3 extends over 17 amino acids. Germline values: CDR1 MNHEY, CDR2 SVGEGT. CDR3 amino acids: CASKTTGRSSGANVLTF. In nucleotides, the CDR3 is TGTGCCAGCAAAACCACCGGCCGTTCCTCTGGGGCCAACGTCCTGACTTTC.

The V gene is TRBV9, the J gene TRBJ2-2; 8 bases agree with TRBD2. V dropped 3 bases and J dropped 7; count of bases not matched to a gene: 11. The germline gives CDR1 SGDLS, CDR2 YYNGEE. The CDR3 extends over 16 amino acids. CDR3 nucleotide sequence: TGTGCCAGCAGCGCCGGGGGGGGGCCCAGCGGCGGGGAGCTGTTTTTT. Residues: CASSAGGGPSGGELFF.

This clonotype was detected a few times. The chain has TRBV6-6 and TRBJ2-1, with D unclear. From germline, CDR1 is MNHNY and CDR2 SVGAGI (reference sequence). Trimming removed 11 bases from V and 8 bases from J, with 13 bases in between. This CDR3 contains 11 residues. CDR3 coding DNA: TGTGCCTCCCAAGCCCGGTATGAGCAGTTCTTC. Translating it yields CASQARYEQFF.

This clonotype has a handful of counts. The chain employs TRBV12-3 or TRBV12-4 and TRBJ1-3; D may be TRBD1 (5 bases). V shed 5 bases and J shed 4 bases, with 9 bases lying between them. The CDR3 has 13 amino acids. The CDR3 here is CASSAQGGNTIYF. CDR3 sequence (DNA): TGTGCCAGCAGTGCTCAGGGAGGAAACACCATATATTTT.

As for this clonotype: Its ends do not fully match the called genes, so a read error is possible. The V gene is TRBV20-1, the J gene TRBJ2-1, with TRBD2 matching over 8 bases. The CDR3 covers 17 residues. Germline CDR1 DFQATT, CDR2 SNEGSKA (reference sequence). The CDR3 DNA is TGCAGTGCCCCCGACCCTAGCGGGTACAGCTCCTACAATAAGCAGTTCTTC. This sequence encodes CSAPDPSGYSSYNKQFF.